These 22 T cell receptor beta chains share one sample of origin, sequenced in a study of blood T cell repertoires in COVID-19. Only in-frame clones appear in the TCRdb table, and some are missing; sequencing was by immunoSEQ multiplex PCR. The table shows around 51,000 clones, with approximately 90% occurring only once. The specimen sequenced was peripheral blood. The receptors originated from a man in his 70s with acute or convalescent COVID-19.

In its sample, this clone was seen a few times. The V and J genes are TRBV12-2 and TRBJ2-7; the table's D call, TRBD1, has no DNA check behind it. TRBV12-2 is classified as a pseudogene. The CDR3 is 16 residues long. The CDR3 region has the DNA TGTGCAAGTCGCCTCCGCCCGACAGGGGGCACCTACGAGCAGTACTTC. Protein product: CASRLRPTGGTYEQYF.

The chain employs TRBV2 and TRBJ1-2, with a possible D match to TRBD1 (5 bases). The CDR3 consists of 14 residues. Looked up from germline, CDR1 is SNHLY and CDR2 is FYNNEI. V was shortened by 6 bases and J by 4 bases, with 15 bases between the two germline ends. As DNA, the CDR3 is TGTGCCAGCAGGGGTACGGGTGGGGCCTATGGCTACACCTTC. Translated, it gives CASRGTGGAYGYTF.

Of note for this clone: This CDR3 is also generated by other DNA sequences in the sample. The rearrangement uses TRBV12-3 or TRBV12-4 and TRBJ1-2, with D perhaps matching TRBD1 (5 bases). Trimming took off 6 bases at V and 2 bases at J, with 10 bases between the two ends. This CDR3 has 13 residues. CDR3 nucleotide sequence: TGTGCCAGCAGCCCAACAGGAAACTATGGCTACACCTTC. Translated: CASSPTGNYGYTF.

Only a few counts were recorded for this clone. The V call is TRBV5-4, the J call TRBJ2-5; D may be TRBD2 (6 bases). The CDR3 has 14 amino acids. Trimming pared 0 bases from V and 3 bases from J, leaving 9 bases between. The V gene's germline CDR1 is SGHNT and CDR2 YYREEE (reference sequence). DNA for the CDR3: TGTGCCAGCAGCTTGGGTAGCGGTGAAGAGACCCAGTACTTC. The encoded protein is CASSLGSGEETQYF. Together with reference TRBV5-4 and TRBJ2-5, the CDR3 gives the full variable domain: ETGVTQSPTHLIKTRGQQVTLRCSSQSGHNTVSWYQQALGQGPQFIFQYYREEENGRGNFPPRFSGLQFPNYSSELNVNALELDDSALYLCASSLGSGEETQYFGPGTRLLVL.

The CDR3 DNA sequence: TGTGCCAGCAGGCCGCGGGGGGGGCGTATCTATGGCTACACCTTC. Amino acid sequence: CASRPRGGRIYGYTF. The chain recombines TRBV28 with TRBJ1-2; possibly TRBD1 for D (6 bases). The V and J ends lost 6 bases and 4 bases respectively, with 18 bases between them. CDR1 and CDR2 (germline): MDHEN, SYDVKM. The CDR3 consists of 15 residues.

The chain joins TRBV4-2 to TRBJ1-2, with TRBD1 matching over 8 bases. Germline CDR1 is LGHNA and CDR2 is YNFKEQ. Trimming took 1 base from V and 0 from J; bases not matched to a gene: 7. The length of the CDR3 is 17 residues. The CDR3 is CASSQGIGQGANYGYTF. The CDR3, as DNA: TGTGCCAGCAGCCAAGGTATCGGACAGGGAGCTAACTATGGCTACACCTTC.

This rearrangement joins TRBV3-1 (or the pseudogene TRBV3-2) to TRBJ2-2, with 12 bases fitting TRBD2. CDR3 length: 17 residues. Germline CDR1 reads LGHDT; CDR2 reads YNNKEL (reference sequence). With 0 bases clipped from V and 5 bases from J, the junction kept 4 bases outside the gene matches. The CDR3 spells CASSQDTGTSGTGELFF. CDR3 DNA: TGTGCCAGCAGCCAAGACACCGGGACTAGCGGGACCGGGGAGCTGTTTTTT.

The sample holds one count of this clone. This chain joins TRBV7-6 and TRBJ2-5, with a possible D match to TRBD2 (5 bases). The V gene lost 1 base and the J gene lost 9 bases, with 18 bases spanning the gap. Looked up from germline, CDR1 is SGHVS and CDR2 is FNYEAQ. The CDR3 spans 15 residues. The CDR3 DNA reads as TGTGCCAGCAGCTTAGGTACTTCGAGGGAGCAGTCCCAGTACTTC. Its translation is CASSLGTSREQSQYF.

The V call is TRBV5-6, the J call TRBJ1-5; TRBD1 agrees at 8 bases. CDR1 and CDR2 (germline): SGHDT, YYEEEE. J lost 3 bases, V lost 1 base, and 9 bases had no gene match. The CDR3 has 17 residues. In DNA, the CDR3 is TGTGCCAGCAGCTTGAGTTTGAGACAGGGGTCCAATCAGCCCCAGCATTTT. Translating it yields CASSLSLRQGSNQPQHF.

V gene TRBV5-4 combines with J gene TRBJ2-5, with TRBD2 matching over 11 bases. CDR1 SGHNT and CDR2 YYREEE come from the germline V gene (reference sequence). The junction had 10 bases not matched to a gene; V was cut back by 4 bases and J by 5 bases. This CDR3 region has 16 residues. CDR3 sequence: CASSPSSGGPRETQYF. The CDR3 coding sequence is TGTGCCAGCAGCCCTTCTAGCGGGGGGCCCAGGGAGACCCAGTACTTC.

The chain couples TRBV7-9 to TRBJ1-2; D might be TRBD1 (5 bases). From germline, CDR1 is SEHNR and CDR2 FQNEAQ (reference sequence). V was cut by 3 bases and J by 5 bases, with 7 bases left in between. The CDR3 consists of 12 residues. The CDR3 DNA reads TGTGCCAGCAGCTTCGACAGATATGGCTACACCTTC. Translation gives CASSFDRYGYTF.

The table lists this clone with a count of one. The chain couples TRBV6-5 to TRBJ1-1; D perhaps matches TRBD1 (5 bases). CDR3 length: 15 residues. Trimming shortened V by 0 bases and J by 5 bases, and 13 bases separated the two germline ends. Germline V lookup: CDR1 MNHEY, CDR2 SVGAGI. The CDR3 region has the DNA TGTGCCAGCAGTTACTCGCCGGCGGGGGGGACTGAAGCTTTCTTT. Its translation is CASSYSPAGGTEAFF.

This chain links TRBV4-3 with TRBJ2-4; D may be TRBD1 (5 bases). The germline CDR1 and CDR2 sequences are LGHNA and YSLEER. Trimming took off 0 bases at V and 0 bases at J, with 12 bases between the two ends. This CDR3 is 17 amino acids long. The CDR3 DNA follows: TGCGCCAGCAGCCAAGAAGGGGTCTTAACAGCCAAAAACATTCAGTACTTC. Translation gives CASSQEGVLTAKNIQYF.

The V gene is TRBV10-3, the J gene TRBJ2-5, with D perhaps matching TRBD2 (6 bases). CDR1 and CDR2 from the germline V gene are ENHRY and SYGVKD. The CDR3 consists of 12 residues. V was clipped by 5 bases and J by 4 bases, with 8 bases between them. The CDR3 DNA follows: TGTGCCATCAGTCTCGGGGGAGAGACCCAGTACTTC. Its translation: CAISLGGETQYF.

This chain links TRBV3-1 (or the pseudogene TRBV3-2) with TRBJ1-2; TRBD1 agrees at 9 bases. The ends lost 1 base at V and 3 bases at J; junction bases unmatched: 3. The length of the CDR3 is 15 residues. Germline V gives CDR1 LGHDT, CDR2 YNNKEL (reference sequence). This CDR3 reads CASSQVWTGDYGYTF. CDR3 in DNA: TGTGCCAGCAGCCAAGTCTGGACAGGGGACTATGGCTACACCTTC.

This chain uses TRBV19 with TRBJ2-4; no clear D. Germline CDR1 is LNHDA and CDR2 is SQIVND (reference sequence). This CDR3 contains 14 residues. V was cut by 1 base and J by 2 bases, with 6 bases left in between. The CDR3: CASSIVAPKNIQYF. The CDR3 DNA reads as TGTGCCAGTAGTATAGTAGCACCCAAAAACATTCAGTACTTC.

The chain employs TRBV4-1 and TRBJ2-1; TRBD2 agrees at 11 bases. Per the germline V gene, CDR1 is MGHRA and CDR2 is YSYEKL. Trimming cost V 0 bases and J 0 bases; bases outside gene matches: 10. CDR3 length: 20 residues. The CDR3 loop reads CASSQDGLAGRRRSYNEQFF. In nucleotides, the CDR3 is TGCGCCAGCAGCCAAGATGGACTAGCGGGTCGGCGACGCTCCTACAATGAGCAGTTCTTC.

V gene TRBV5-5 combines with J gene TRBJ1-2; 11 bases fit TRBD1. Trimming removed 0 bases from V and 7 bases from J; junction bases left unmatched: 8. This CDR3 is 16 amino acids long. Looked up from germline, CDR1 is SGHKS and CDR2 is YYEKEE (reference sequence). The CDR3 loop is CASSLEPGQGASGYTF. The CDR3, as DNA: TGTGCCAGCAGCTTGGAACCAGGACAGGGGGCTTCTGGCTACACCTTC.

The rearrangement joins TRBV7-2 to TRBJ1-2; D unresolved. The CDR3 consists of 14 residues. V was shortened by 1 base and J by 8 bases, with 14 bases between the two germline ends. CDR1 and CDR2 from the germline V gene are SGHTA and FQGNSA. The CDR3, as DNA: TGTGCCAGCAGCTTAGATCTCTCCCCGGGGGGCTACACCTTC. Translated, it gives CASSLDLSPGGYTF.

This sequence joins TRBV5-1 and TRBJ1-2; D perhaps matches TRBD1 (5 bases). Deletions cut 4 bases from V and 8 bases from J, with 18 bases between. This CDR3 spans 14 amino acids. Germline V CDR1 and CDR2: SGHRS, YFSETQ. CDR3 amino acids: CASSQGWGVEGYTF. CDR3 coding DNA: TGCGCCAGCAGCCAGGGTTGGGGCGTCGAGGGCTACACCTTC.

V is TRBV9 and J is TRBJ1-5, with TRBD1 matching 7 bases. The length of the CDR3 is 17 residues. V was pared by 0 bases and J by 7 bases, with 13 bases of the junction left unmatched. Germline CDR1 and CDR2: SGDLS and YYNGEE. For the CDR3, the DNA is TGTGCCAGCAGCGTAGAAAAAGGGGGCGCTGATCAACAGCCCCAGCATTTT. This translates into CASSVEKGGADQQPQHF. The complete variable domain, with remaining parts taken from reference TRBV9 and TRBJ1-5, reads DSGVTQTPKHLITATGQRVTLRCSPRSGDLSVYWYQQSLDQGLQFLIQYYNGEERAKGNILERFSAQQFPDLHSELNLSSLELGDSALYFCASSVEKGGADQQPQHFGDGTRLSIL.

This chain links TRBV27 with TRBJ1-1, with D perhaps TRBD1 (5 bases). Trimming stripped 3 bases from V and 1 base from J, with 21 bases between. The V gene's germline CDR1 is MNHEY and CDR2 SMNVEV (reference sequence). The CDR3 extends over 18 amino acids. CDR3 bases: TGTGCCAGCAGTTTGCGGGGGACTCCCTCTATTAGGAACACTGAAGCTTTCTTT. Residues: CASSLRGTPSIRNTEAFF.